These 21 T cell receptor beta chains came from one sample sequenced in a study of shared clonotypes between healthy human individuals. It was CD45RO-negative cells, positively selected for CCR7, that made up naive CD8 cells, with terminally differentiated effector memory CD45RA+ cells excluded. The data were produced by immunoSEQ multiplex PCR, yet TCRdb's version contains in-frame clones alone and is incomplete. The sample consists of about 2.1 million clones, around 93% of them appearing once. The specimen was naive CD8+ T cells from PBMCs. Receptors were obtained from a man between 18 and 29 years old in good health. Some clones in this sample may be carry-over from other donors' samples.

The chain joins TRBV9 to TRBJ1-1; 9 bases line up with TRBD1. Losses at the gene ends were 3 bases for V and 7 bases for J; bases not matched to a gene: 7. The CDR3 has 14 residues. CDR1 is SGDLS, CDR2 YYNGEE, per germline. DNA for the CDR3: TGTGCCAGCAGCGAACCTGGACAGGGGAGTGAAGCTTTCTTT. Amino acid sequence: CASSEPGQGSEAFF.

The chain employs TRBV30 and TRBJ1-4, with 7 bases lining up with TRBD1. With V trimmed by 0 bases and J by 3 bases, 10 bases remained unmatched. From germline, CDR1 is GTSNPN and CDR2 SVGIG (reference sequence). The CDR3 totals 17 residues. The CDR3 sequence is CAWSVRATGRANEKLFF. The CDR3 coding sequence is TGTGCCTGGAGTGTACGGGCGACAGGGCGCGCTAATGAAAAACTGTTTTTT.

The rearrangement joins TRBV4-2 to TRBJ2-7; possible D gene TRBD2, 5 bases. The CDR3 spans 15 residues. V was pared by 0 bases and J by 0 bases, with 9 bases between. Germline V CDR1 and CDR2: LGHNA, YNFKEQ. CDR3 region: CASSQEIAYSYEQYF. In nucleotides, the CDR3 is TGTGCCAGCAGCCAAGAAATAGCGTACTCCTACGAGCAGTACTTC.

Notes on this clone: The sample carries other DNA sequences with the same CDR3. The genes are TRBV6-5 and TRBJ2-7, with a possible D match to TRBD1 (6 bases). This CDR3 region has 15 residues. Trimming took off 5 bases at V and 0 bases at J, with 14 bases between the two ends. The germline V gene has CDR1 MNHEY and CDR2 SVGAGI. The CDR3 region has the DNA TGTGCCAGCAGTCTAGGGACATCCGGCTCCTACGAGCAGTACTTC. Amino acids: CASSLGTSGSYEQYF.

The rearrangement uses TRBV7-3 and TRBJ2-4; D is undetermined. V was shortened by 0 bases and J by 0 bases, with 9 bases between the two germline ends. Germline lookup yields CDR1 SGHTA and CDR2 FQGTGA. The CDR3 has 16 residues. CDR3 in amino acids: CASSLTPNLAKNIQYF. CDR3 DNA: TGTGCCAGCAGCTTAACCCCTAATCTAGCCAAAAACATTCAGTACTTC.

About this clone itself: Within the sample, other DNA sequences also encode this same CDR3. CDR3 protein: CASSPGTGNTIYF. In DNA, the CDR3 is TGTGCCAGCAGCCCCGGGACAGGAAACACCATATATTTT. The genes are TRBV9 and TRBJ1-3; tentative D call: TRBD1 (6 bases). V was clipped by 4 bases and J by 4 bases, with 9 bases between them. Germline V gives CDR1 SGDLS, CDR2 YYNGEE. This CDR3 has 13 residues.

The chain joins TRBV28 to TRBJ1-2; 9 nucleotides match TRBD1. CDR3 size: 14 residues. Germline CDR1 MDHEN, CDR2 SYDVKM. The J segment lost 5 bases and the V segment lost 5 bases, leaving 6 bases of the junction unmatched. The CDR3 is CASSETGTGYGYTF. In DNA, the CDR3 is TGTGCCAGCAGTGAAACCGGGACAGGGTATGGCTACACCTTC.

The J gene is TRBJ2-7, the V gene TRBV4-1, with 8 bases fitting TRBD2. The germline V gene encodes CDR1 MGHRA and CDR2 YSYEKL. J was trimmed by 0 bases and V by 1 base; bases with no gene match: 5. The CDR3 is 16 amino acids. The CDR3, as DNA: TGCGCCAGCAGCCAAGGGACTAGCCGACACTCCTACGAGCAGTACTTC. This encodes CASSQGTSRHSYEQYF.

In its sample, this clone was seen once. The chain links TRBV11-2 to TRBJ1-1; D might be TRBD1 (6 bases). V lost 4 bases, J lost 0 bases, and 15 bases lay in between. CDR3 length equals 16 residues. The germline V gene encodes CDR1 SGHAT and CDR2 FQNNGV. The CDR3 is CASSSYRGLLNTEAFF. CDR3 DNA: TGTGCCAGCAGCTCCTATCGGGGGCTATTGAACACTGAAGCTTTCTTT.

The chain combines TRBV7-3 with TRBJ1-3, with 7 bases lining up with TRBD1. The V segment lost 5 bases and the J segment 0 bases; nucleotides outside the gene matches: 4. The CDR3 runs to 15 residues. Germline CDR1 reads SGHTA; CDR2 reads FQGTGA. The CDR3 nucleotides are TGTGCCAGCAGCCAAAACAGGGGCTCTGGAAACACCATATATTTT. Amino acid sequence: CASSQNRGSGNTIYF.

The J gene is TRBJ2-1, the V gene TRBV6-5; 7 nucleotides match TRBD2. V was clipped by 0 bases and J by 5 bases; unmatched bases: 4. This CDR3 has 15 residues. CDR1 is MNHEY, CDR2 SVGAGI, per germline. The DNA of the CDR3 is TGTGCCAGCAGTTACTCGGGGGGGAGTAACAATGAGCAGTTCTTC. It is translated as CASSYSGGSNNEQFF.

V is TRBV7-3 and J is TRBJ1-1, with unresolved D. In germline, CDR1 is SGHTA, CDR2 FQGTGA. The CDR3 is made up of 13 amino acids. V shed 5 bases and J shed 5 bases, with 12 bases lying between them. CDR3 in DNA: TGTGCCAGCAGCCTCAAAGTTGAAACTGAAGCTTTCTTT. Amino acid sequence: CASSLKVETEAFF.

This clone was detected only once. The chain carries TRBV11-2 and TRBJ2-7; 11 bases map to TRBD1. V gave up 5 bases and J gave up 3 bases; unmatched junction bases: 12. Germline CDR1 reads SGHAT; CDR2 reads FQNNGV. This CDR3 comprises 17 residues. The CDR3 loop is CASSPRGGTGGSYEQYF. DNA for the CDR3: TGTGCCAGCAGCCCCCGAGGTGGGACAGGGGGAAGCTACGAGCAGTACTTC.

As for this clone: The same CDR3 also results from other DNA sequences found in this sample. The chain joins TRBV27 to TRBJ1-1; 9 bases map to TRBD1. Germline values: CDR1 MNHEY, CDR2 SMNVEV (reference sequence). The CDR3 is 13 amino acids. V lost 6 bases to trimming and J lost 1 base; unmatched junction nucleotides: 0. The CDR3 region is CASRQGANTEAFF. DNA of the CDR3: TGTGCCAGCAGACAGGGGGCGAACACTGAAGCTTTCTTT.

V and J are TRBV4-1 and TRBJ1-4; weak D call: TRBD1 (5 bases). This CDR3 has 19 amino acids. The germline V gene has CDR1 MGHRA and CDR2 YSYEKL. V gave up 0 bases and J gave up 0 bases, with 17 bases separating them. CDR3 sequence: CASSQDLRRGIATNEKLFF. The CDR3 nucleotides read TGCGCCAGCAGCCAAGATCTTAGAAGGGGAATTGCAACTAATGAAAAACTGTTTTTT.

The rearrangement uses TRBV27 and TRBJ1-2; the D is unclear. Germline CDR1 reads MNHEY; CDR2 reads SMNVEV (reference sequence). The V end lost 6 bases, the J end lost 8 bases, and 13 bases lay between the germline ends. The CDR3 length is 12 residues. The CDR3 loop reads CASSMGMEGYTF. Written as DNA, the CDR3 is TGTGCCAGCAGCATGGGGATGGAGGGCTACACCTTC.

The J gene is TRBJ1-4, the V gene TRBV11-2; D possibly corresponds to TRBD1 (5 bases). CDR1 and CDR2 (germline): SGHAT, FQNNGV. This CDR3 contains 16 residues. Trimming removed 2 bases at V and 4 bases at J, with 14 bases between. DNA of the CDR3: TGTGCCAGCAGCTTATTCTCCCAGGGCCTTAATGAAAAACTGTTTTTT. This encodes CASSLFSQGLNEKLFF.

The CDR3 sequence is CASSSSGRAGLYNEQFF. In DNA, the CDR3 is TGTGCCAGCAGTTCTAGCGGGAGGGCCGGTTTATACAATGAGCAGTTCTTC. The rearrangement links TRBV27 to TRBJ2-1, with 12 bases identical to TRBD2. The CDR3 sequence is 17 residues long. Germline-derived CDR1 and CDR2 are MNHEY and SMNVEV (reference sequence). V lost 4 bases, J lost 4 bases, and 8 bases stayed unmatched.

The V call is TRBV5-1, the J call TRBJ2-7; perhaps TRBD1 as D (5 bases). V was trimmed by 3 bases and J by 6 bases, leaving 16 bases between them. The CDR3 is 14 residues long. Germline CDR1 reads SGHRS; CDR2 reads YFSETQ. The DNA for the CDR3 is TGCGCCAGCAGCTCACAGGCTTCCGACGCCGAGCAGTACTTC. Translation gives CASSSQASDAEQYF.

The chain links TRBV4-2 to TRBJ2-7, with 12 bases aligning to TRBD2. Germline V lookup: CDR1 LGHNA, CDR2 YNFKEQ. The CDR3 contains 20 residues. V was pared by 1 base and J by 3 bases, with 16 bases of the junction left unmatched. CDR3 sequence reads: CASSQGDLRLAGGVHYEQYF. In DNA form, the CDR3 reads TGTGCCAGCAGCCAAGGAGACCTGAGGCTAGCGGGAGGGGTACACTACGAGCAGTACTTC.

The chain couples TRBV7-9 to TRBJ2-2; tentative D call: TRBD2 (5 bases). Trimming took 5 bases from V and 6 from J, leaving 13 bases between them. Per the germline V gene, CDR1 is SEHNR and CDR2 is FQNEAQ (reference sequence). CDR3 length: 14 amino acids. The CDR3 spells CASSPDPGAGELFF. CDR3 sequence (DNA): TGTGCCAGCAGCCCGGACCCCGGGGCCGGGGAGCTGTTTTTT.